One and the same sample provided the 18 T cell receptor beta chains below, sequenced in a study of blood T cell repertoires in COVID-19. Produced via immunoSEQ multiplex PCR; TCRdb's table is partial and in-frame only. The table records more than 150,000 clones, around 83% of them present only once. The sequenced sample consisted of peripheral blood. The receptors were gathered from a woman aged 40 to 50 with acute or convalescent COVID-19.

The J gene is TRBJ1-2, the V gene TRBV7-8; perhaps TRBD1 as D (6 bases). Germline loops: CDR1 SGHVS, CDR2 FQNEAQ. Trimming left V 6 bases short and J 5 bases short, with 16 bases between. This CDR3 is built from 14 residues. The CDR3 DNA reads TGTGCCAGCAGGCCGAGGGTGGGGGCGTATGGCTACACCTTC. Amino acids: CASRPRVGAYGYTF.

The genes are TRBV3-1 (or the pseudogene TRBV3-2) and TRBJ2-5; 9 positions agree with TRBD1. CDR3 length: 15 amino acids. V trimming: 0 bases; J trimming: 5 bases; junction bases outside the gene matches: 4. Looked up from germline, CDR1 is LGHDT and CDR2 is YNNKEL (reference sequence). The CDR3 region has the DNA TGTGCCAGCAGCCAAGAAGGGACAGGGATGGAGACCCAGTACTTC. It specifies CASSQEGTGMETQYF.

The chain has TRBV19 and TRBJ1-2; 7 bases align to TRBD1. This CDR3 has 15 amino acids. V gave up 5 bases and J gave up 8 bases; unmatched junction bases: 14. CDR1 and CDR2 (germline): LNHDA, SQIVND (reference sequence). The CDR3 sequence: CASSPRGTATSGYTF. The CDR3 DNA sequence: TGTGCCAGTAGTCCCCGAGGGACAGCGACGAGCGGCTACACCTTC.

The rearrangement uses TRBV27 and TRBJ2-7; 15 bases map to TRBD2. The CDR3 runs 17 residues. The ends lost 8 bases at V and 4 bases at J; junction bases unmatched: 12. CDR1 and CDR2 (germline): MNHEY, SMNVEV (reference sequence). Written as DNA, the CDR3 is TGTGCCAGCCACCCGGGACTAGCGGGAGGCATTAGGTACGAGCAGTACTTC. The encoded protein is CASHPGLAGGIRYEQYF.

The chain couples TRBV6-5 to TRBJ2-1, with 8 positions matching TRBD2. Germline-derived CDR1 and CDR2 are MNHEY and SVGAGI. With V trimmed by 7 bases and J by 4 bases, 6 bases remained unmatched. This CDR3 region has 14 residues. In DNA form, the CDR3 reads TGTGCCAGCACGAGAACTAGCGGTTACAATGAGCAGTTCTTC. Protein: CASTRTSGYNEQFF.

In its sample, this clone was seen a few times. This chain uses TRBV5-3 with TRBJ1-1, with D maybe TRBD1 (6 bases). TRBV5-3 is marked as an open reading frame, function uncertain. The CDR3 has 15 residues. Trimming took off 4 bases at V and 0 bases at J, with 13 bases between the two ends. CDR3 loop: CARSDETGVNTEAFF. The CDR3 DNA reads TGTGCCAGAAGCGATGAGACAGGAGTGAACACTGAAGCTTTCTTT.

This chain joins TRBV19 and TRBJ1-1; 10 nucleotides agree with TRBD1. Germline values: CDR1 LNHDA, CDR2 SQIVND (reference sequence). The junction had 7 bases not matched to a gene; V was cut back by 7 bases and J by 5 bases. This CDR3 is 14 amino acids long. The chain's CDR3 is CASNDRGRGTEAFF. In DNA, the CDR3 is TGTGCCAGTAACGACAGGGGGCGAGGAACTGAAGCTTTCTTT.

V gene TRBV30 combines with J gene TRBJ2-1; D is unresolved. Germline V gives CDR1 GTSNPN, CDR2 SVGIG (reference sequence). The ends were cut back, 0 bases at V and 8 bases at J, with 8 bases in the middle. This CDR3 contains 12 residues. The CDR3 nucleotides read TGTGCCTGGAGTGTGTCTAGGCATGAGCAGTTCTTC. This encodes CAWSVSRHEQFF.

The chain couples TRBV28 to TRBJ2-7, with 12 bases identical to TRBD1. The CDR3 contains 14 residues. The V and J ends lost 2 bases and 5 bases, in that order; junction bases with no gene match: 1. Germline loops: CDR1 MDHEN, CDR2 SYDVKM. The DNA of the CDR3 is TGTGCCAGCAGTTTAGGGACAGGGGGCGACGAGCAGTACTTC. It translates to CASSLGTGGDEQYF.

This clone showed up just once. The chain is built from TRBV5-4 and TRBJ1-3; D gene unclear. The CDR3 is 14 amino acids. CDR1 SGHNT and CDR2 YYREEE come from the germline V gene (reference sequence). With 3 bases removed from V and 4 bases from J, the gap between germline ends came to 11 bases. DNA of the CDR3: TGTGCCAGCAGCTCTGACATCCGGGGAAACACCATATATTTT. Protein: CASSSDIRGNTIYF.

This clone was seen once. V gene TRBV29-1 combines with J gene TRBJ2-5, with 7 nucleotides matching TRBD2. CDR1 is SQVTM and CDR2 is ANQGSEA in the germline V gene. Trimming at V came to 7 bases and at J to 2 bases, leaving 13 bases not matched to a gene. The CDR3 loop spans 15 amino acids. CDR3 nucleotide sequence: TGCAGCGGGGAAGTGATAGGACTAGGGCAAGAGACCCAGTACTTC. It encodes CSGEVIGLGQETQYF.

This rearrangement joins TRBV13 to TRBJ2-1, with D possibly being TRBD2 (5 bases). Trimming removed 5 bases at V and 4 bases at J, with 15 bases between. CDR1 is PRHDT, CDR2 FYEKMQ, per germline (reference sequence). The CDR3 extends over 15 amino acids. The CDR3 loop reads CASSPGGLVYNEQFF. The DNA for the CDR3 is TGTGCCAGCAGCCCCGGCGGGTTAGTTTACAATGAGCAGTTCTTC. The full variable domain, with the rest looked up from reference TRBV13 and TRBJ2-1, is AAGVIQSPRHLIKEKRETATLKCYPIPRHDTVYWYQQGPGQDPQFLISFYEKMQSDKGSIPDRFSAQQFSDYHSELNMSSLELGDSALYFCASSPGGLVYNEQFFGPGTRLTVL.

This clone was found once. The genes are TRBV30 and TRBJ2-6, with 7 bases that match TRBD2. CDR3 length equals 19 residues. Unmatched junction bases numbered 14, after V lost 3 bases and J lost 0 bases. CDR1 is GTSNPN, CDR2 SVGIG, per germline (reference sequence). DNA of the CDR3: TGTGCCTGGAGCAGGCCCCGCGGGGGAACATACTCTGGGGCCAACGTCCTGACTTTC. Protein sequence: CAWSRPRGGTYSGANVLTF.

The CDR3 here is CASSLSGGYNEQFF. The CDR3, as DNA: TGTGCCAGCAGCTTAAGCGGGGGGTACAATGAGCAGTTCTTC. The chain employs TRBV5-6 and TRBJ2-1; TRBD2 agrees at 9 bases. V was pared by 2 bases and J by 4 bases, with 1 base of the junction left unmatched. CDR3 size: 14 residues. Germline V CDR1 and CDR2: SGHDT, YYEEEE.

This clone was found once. The rearrangement uses TRBV7-9 and TRBJ2-5; D gene ambiguous. Per germline, CDR1 SEHNR and CDR2 FQNEAQ (reference sequence). This CDR3 has 14 amino acids. V was trimmed by 2 bases and J by 1 base, leaving 8 bases between them. The chain's CDR3 is CASSLFLLQETQYF. The CDR3 bases are TGTGCCAGCAGCTTATTCCTACTCCAAGAGACCCAGTACTTC.

The V gene is TRBV10-1, the J gene TRBJ2-2; D might be TRBD1 (6 bases). The CDR3 length is 17 residues. The V gene's germline CDR1 is WNHNN and CDR2 SYGVQD (reference sequence). Deletions cut 2 bases from V and 1 base from J, with 14 bases between. The CDR3 DNA sequence: TGCGCCAGCAGTGAGCCCTTGGGCAGGGGGAACACCGGGGAGCTGTTTTTT. Translated, it gives CASSEPLGRGNTGELFF.

The rearrangement uses TRBV9 and TRBJ1-1; weak D call: TRBD1 (5 bases). Trimming pared 3 bases from V and 6 bases from J, leaving 15 bases between. Germline V gives CDR1 SGDLS, CDR2 YYNGEE. The CDR3 extends over 14 amino acids. The CDR3 loop reads CASSETVVPAEAFF. CDR3 bases: TGTGCCAGCAGCGAGACAGTGGTTCCCGCTGAAGCTTTCTTT.

V gene TRBV6-2 or TRBV6-3 combines with J gene TRBJ2-3; D not certain. Germline values: CDR1 MNHEY, CDR2 SVGEGT. This CDR3 region has 15 residues. V lost 2 bases, J lost 7 bases, and 16 bases lay in between. In DNA form, the CDR3 reads TGTGCCAGCAGTTACGTCGGCAGGTCCAGGAATACGCAGTATTTT. It codes for CASSYVGRSRNTQYF.